Sequencing of this TCR beta chain was carried out in a study of cytomegalovirus exposure and HLA in healthy donors. Study as a whole: The same platform was used for the 120 validation repertoires and the approximately 700 first-cohort repertoires, a later analysis reported. Study results and limitations: The study put about 180 TCR beta chains on its list as cytomegalovirus-associated. A classifier reportedly called cytomegalovirus status with high sensitivity and specificity.

This clone occurred once. As yet, its antigen is unknown. The CDR3 spans 15 residues. Germline V gene data show CDR1 as SGHDT and CDR2 as YYEEEE. The V and J ends lost 3 bases and 0 bases respectively, with 9 bases between them. The donors were in the roughly 110-subject validation cohort; that cohort was separate from the roughly 700-subject first cohort. Clones were sequenced by immunoSEQ multiplex PCR, and TCRdb holds only the in-frame ones, with some missing. The profile shows roughly 200,000 clones, around 86% of them singletons. Sequencing input: PBMCs. The receptor was isolated from a man aged 25-40 years in good health and CMV-seropositive. V is TRBV5-6 and J is TRBJ1-4, with D uncertain. CDR3 protein: CASSSRVATNEKLFF. The CDR3 region has the DNA TGTGCCAGCAGCTCCCGGGTTGCAACTAATGAAAAACTGTTTTTT.